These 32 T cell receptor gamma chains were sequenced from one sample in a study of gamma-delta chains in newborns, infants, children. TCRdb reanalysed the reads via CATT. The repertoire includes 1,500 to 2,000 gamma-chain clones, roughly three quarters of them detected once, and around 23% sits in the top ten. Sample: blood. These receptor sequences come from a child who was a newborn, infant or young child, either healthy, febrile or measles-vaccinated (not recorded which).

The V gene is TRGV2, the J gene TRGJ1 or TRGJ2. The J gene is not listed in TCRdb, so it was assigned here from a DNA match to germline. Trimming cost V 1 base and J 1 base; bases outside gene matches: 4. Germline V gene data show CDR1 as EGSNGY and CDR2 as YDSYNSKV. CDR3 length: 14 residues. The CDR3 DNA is TGTGCCACCTGGGACGGCTTAAATTATTATAAGAAACTCTTT. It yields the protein CATWDGLNYYKKLF.

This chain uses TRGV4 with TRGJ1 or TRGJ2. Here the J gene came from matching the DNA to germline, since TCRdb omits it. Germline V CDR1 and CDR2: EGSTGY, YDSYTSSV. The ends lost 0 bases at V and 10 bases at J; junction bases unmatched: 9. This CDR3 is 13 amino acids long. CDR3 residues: CATWDGLGGKKLF. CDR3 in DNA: TGTGCCACCTGGGATGGGCTTGGGGGAAAGAAACTCTTT.

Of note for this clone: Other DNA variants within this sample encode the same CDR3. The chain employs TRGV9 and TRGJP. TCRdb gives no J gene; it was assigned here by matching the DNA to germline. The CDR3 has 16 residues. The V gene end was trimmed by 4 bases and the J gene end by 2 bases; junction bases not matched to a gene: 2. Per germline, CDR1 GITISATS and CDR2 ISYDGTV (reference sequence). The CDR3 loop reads CALWERQELGKKIKVF. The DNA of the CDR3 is TGTGCCTTGTGGGAACGGCAAGAGTTGGGCAAAAAAATCAAGGTATTT.

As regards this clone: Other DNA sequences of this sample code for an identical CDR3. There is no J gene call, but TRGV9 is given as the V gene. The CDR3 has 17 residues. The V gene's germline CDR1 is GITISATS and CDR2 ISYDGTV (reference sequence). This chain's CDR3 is CALWEAPQELGKKIKVF. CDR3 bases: TGTGCCTTGTGGGAGGCCCCCCAAGAGTTGGGCAAAAAAATAAAGGTATTT.

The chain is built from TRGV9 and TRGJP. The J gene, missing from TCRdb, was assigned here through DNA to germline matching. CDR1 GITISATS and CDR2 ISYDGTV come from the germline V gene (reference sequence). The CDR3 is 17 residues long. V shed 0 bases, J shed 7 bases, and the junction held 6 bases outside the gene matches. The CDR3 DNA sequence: TGTGCCTTGTGGGAGGTGCATACGGAGTTGGGCAAAAAAATCAAGGTATTT. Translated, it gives CALWEVHTELGKKIKVF.

The DNA of the CDR3 is TGTGCCTTGTGGGAGGCTTATTATAAGAAACTCTTT. Translated, it gives CALWEAYYKKLF. This chain uses TRGV9 with TRGJ1 or TRGJ2. Since TCRdb gives no J gene, matching the DNA to germline was used here to assign it. Germline-derived CDR1 and CDR2 are GITISATS and ISYDGTV (reference sequence). The CDR3 totals 12 residues. J gave up 3 bases and V 2 bases, and 1 base lay outside the gene matches.

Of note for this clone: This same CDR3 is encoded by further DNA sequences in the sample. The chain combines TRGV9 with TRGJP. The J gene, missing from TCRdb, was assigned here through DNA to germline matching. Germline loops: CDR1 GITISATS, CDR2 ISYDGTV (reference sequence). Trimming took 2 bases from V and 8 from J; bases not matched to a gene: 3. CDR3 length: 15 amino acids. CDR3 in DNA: TGTGCCTTGTGGGAGGCTAAGTTGGGCAAAAAAATCAAGGTATTT. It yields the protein CALWEAKLGKKIKVF.

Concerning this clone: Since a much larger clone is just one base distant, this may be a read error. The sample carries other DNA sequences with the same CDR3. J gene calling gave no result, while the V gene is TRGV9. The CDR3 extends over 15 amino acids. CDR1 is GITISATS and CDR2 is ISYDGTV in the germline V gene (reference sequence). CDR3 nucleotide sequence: TGTGCCTTGTGGGAGGAAGAGTTGGGCAAAAAAATAAAGGTATTT. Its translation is CALWEEELGKKIKVF.

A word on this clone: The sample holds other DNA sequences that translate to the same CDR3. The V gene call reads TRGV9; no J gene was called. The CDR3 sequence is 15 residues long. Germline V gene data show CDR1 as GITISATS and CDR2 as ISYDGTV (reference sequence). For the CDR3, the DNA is TGTGCCTTGTGGGCCGAAGAGTTGGGCAAAAAAATAAAGGTATTT. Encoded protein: CALWAEELGKKIKVF.

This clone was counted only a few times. For the CDR3, the DNA is TGTGCCTTGTGGGAGACGCGTTCAGAGTTGGGCAAAAAAATCAAGGTATTT. Translating gives CALWETRSELGKKIKVF. The J gene is TRGJP, the V gene TRGV9. The J gene, not given by TCRdb, was assigned here from a germline match of the nucleotide sequence. V gave up 3 bases and J gave up 6 bases; unmatched junction bases: 8. The germline V gene has CDR1 GITISATS and CDR2 ISYDGTV (reference sequence). The CDR3 runs 17 residues.

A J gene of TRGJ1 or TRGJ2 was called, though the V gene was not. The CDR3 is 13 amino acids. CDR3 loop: CALWEGLYYKKLF. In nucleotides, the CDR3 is TGTGCCTTGTGGGAGGGTCTTTATTATAAGAAACTCTTT.

The CDR3 region has the DNA TGTGCCTTGTGGGAGGTGCAGGTTAGGCAAGAGTTGGGCAAAAAAATCAAGGTATTT. It is translated as CALWEVQVRQELGKKIKVF. The chain recombines TRGV9 with TRGJP. As TCRdb names no J gene, one was assigned here on the basis of a DNA match to germline. Germline CDR1 is GITISATS and CDR2 is ISYDGTV (reference sequence). J gave up 2 bases and V 0 bases, and 7 bases lay outside the gene matches. The CDR3 runs 19 residues.

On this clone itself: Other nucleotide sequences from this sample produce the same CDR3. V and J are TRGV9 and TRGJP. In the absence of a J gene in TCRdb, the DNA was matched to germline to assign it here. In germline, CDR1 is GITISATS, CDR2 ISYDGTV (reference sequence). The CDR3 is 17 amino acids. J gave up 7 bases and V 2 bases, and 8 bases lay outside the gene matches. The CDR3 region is CALWEARWELGKKIKVF. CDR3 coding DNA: TGTGCCTTGTGGGAGGCGAGGTGGGAGTTGGGCAAAAAAATCAAGGTATTT.

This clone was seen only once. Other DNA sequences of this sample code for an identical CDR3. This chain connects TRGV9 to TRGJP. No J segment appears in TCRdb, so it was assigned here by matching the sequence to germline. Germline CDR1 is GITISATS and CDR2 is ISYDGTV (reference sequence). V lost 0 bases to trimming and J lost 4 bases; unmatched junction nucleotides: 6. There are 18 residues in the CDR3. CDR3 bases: TGTGCCTTGTGGGAGGTGCCCCCTCAAGAGTTGGGCAAAAAAATCAAGGTATTT. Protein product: CALWEVPPQELGKKIKVF.

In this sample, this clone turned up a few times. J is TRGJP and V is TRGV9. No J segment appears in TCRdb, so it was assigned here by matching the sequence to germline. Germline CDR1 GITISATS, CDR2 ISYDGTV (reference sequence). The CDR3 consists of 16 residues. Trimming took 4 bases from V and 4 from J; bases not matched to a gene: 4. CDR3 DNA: TGTGCCTTGTGGGACCACCAAGAGTTGGGCAAAAAAATCAAGGTATTT. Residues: CALWDHQELGKKIKVF.

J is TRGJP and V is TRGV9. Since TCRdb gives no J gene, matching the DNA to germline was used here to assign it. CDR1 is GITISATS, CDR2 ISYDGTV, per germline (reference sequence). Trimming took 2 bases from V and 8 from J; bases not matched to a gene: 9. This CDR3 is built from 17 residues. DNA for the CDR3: TGTGCCTTGTGGGAGGCCTCCAGACAGTTGGGCAAAAAAATCAAGGTATTT. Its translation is CALWEASRQLGKKIKVF.

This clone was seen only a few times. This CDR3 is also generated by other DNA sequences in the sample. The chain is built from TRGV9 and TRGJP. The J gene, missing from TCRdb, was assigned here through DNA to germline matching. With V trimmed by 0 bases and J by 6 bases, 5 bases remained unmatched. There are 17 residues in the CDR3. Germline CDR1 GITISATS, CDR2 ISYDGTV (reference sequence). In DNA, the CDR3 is TGTGCCTTGTGGGAGGTGAGGGGAGAGTTGGGCAAAAAAATCAAGGTATTT. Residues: CALWEVRGELGKKIKVF.

CDR3: CATWDSRGSDWIKTF. The CDR3, as DNA: TGTGCCACCTGGGATAGCCGGGGTAGTGATTGGATCAAGACGTTT. The chain couples TRGV8 to TRGJP2. The J gene is absent in TCRdb and was assigned here via DNA matching to germline. Germline CDR1 reads VENAVY; CDR2 reads YDSYNSRV. V lost 1 base, J lost 3 bases, and 5 bases stayed unmatched. The length of the CDR3 is 15 residues.

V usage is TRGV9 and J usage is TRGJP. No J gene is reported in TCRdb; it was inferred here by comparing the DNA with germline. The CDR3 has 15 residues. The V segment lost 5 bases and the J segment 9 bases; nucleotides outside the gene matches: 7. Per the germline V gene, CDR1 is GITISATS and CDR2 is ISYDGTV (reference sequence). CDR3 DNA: TGTGCCTTGTGGGGCGATGGGTTGGGCAAAAAAATCAAGGTATTT. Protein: CALWGDGLGKKIKVF.

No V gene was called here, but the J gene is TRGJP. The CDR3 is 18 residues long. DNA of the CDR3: TGTGCCTTGTGGGAGGTGTTCCCCCAAGAGTTGGGCAAAAAAATCAAGGTATTT. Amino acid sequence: CALWEVFPQELGKKIKVF.

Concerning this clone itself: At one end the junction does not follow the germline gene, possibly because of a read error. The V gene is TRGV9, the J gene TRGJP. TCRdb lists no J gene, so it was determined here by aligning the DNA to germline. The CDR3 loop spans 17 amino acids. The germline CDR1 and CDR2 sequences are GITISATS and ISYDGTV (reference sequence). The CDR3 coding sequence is TGTGCCTTGTGGGGGGTGCGTGGAGAGTTGGGCAAAAAAATCAAGGTATTT. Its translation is CALWGVRGELGKKIKVF.

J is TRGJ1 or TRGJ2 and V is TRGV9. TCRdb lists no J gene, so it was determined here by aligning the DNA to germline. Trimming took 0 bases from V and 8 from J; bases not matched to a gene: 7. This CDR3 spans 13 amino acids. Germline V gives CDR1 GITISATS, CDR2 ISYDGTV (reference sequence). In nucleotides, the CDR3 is TGTGCCTTGTGGGAGGTGCCCAGAAATAAGAAACTCTTT. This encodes CALWEVPRNKKLF.

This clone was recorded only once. The CDR3 coding sequence is TGTGCCTTGTGGGACAATACCACTGGTTGGTTCAAGATATTT. It translates to CALWDNTTGWFKIF. The chain couples TRGV9 to TRGJP1. Because TCRdb records no J gene, it was assigned here through a match of the DNA to germline. The length of the CDR3 is 14 residues. J was trimmed by 0 bases and V by 4 bases; bases with no gene match: 2. Germline V lookup: CDR1 GITISATS, CDR2 ISYDGTV (reference sequence).

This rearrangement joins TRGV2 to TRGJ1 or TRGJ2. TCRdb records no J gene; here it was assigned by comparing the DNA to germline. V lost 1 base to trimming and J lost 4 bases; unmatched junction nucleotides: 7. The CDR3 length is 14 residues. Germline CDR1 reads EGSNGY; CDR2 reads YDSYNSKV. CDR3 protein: CATWDGLRYYKKLF. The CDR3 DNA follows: TGTGCCACCTGGGACGGCCTAAGATATTATAAGAAACTCTTT.

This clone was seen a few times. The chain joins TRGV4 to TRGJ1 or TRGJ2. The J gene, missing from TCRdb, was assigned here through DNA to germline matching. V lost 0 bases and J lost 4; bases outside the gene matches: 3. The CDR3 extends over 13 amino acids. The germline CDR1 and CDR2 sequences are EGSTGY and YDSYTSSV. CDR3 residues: CATWDGQYYKKLF. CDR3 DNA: TGTGCCACCTGGGATGGGCAGTATTATAAGAAACTCTTT.

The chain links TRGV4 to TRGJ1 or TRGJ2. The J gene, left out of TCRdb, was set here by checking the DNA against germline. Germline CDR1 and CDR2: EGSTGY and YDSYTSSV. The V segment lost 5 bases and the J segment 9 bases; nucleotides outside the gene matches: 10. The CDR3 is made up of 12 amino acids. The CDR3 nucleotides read TGTGCCACCTGGGGAAATCTGCGTAAGAAACTCTTT. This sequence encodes CATWGNLRKKLF.

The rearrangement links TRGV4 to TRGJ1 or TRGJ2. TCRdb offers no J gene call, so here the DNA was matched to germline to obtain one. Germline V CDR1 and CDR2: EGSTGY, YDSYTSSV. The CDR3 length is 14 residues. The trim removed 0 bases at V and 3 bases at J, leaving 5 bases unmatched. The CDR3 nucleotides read TGTGCCACCTGGGATGGGCCTCCTTATTATAAGAAACTCTTT. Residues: CATWDGPPYYKKLF.

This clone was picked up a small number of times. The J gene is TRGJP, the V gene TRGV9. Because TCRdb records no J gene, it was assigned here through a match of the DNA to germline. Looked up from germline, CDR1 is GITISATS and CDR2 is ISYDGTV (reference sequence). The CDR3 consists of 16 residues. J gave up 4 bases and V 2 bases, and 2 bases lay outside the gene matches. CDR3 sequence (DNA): TGTGCCTTGTGGGAGGACCAAGAGTTGGGCAAAAAAATCAAGGTATTT. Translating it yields CALWEDQELGKKIKVF.

The CDR3 DNA follows: TGTGCCTTGTGGGAGGTGCGGGTGAAACTCTTT. Protein product: CALWEVRVKLF. V usage is TRGV9 and J usage is TRGJ1 or TRGJ2. No J segment appears in TCRdb, so it was assigned here by matching the sequence to germline. Trimming at V came to 0 bases and at J to 12 bases, leaving 5 bases not matched to a gene. Germline V lookup: CDR1 GITISATS, CDR2 ISYDGTV (reference sequence). This CDR3 has 11 amino acids.

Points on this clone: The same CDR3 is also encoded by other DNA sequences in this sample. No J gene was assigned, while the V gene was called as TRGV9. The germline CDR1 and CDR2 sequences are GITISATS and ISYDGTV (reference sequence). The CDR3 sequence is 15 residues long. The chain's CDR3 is CALWDQELGKKIKVF. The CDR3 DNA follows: TGTGCCTTGTGGGACCAAGAGTTGGGCAAAAAAATAAAGGTATTT.

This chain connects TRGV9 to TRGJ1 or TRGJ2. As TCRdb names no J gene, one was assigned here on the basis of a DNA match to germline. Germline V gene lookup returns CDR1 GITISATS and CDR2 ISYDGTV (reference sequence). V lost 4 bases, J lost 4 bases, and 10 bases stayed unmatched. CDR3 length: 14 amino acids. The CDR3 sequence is CALWDLRRYYKKLF. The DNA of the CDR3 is TGTGCCTTGTGGGACTTACGTCGATATTATAAGAAACTCTTT.

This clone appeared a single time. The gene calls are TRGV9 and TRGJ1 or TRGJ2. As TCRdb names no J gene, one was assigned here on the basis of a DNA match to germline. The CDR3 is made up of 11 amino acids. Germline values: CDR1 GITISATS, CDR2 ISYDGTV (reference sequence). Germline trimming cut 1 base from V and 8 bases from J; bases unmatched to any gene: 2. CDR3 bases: TGTGCCTTGTGGGAGGTAAATAAGAAACTCTTT. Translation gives CALWEVNKKLF.